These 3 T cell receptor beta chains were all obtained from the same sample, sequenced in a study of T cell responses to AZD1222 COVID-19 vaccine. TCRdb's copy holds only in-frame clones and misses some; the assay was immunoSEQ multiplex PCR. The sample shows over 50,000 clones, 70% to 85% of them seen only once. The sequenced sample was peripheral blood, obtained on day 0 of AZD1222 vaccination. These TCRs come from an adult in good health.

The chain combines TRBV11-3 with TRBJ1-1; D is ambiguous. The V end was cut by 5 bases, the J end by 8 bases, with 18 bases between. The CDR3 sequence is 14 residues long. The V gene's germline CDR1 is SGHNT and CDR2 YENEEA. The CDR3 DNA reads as TGTGCCAGCAGCCCAGACCCCAACGCAGAAGAAGCTTTCTTT. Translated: CASSPDPNAEEAFF.

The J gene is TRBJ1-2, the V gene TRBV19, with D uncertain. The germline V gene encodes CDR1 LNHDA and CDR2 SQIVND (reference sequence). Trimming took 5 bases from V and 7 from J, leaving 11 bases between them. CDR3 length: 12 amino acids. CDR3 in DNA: TGTGCCAGTAGTTTAGCCTCGGGTGGCTACACCTTC. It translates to CASSLASGGYTF.

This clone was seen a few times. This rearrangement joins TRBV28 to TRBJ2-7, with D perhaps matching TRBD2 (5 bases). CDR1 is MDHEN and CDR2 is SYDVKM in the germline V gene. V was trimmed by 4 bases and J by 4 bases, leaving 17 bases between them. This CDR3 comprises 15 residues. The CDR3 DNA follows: TGTGCCAGCAGTTCCCCATCTAGCCTTTTATACGAGCAGTACTTC. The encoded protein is CASSSPSSLLYEQYF.